This T cell receptor beta chain was sequenced in a study of regulatory T cells in long-lasting Graves disease. Study findings and constraints: Among samples with persistent disease, TRBV28, TRBJ1-2 and TRBJ2-5 were favored.

Time point defined: newly diagnosed GD, antithyroid drugs for less than 3 months. Following extraction of RNA from PBMCs, that RNA was used to make the TCR library. The CDR3 is 14 amino acids. Per germline, CDR1 DFQATT and CDR2 SNEGSKA (reference sequence). V lost 0 bases and J lost 7, with 15 bases in between. This clonotype appeared many times. Its antigen is not known. Library construction for TCR beta used iRepertoire HTBI primers and Arm-PCR of CDR3 regions. TCRdb passed the multiplex PCR reads through MiXCR, listing each CDR3 protein once. Of a few hundred thousand distinct CDR3 sequences in the sample, about 18% were seen once. These data also formed part of another study, on T cells in Graves' hyperthyroidism and ophthalmopathy.

V usage is TRBV20-1 and J usage is TRBJ1-1; a possible D gene is TRBD1 (5 bases). The sequence was collected from a woman aged 25 to 45 with Graves disease. The source was peripheral blood mononuclear cells (PBMCs), collected at new diagnosis, from a patient treated with antithyroid drugs. The CDR3 sequence is CSARDRAGRNEAFF. The DNA for the CDR3 is TGCAGTGCTAGAGATAGGGCGGGACGAAATGAAGCTTTCTTT.